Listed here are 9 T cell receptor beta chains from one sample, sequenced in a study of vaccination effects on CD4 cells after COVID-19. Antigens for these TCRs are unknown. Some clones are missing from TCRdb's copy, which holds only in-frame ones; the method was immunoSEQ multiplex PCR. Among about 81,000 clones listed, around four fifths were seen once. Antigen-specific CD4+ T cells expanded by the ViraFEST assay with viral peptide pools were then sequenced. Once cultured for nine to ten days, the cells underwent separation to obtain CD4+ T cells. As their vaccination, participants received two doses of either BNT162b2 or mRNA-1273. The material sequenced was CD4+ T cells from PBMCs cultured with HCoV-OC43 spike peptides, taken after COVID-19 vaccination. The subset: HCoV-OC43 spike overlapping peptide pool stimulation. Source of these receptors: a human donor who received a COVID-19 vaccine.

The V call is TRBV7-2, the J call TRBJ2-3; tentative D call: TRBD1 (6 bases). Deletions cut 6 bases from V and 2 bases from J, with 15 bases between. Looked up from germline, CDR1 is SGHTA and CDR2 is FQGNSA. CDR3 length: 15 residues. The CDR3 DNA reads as TGTGCCAGCAGGGACTGGACAGACTACACAGATACGCAGTATTTT. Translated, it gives CASRDWTDYTDTQYF.

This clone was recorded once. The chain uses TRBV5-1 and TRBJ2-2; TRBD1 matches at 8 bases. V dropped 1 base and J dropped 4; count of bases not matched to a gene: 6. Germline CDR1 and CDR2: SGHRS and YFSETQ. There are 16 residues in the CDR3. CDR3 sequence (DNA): TGCGCCAGCAGCTTGTCAGGGGGCGCTGGCACCGGGGAGCTGTTTTTT. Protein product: CASSLSGGAGTGELFF.

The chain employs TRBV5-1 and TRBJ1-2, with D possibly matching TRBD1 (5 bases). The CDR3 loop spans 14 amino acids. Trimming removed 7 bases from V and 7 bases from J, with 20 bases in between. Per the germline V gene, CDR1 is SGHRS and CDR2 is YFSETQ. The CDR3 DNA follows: TGCGCCAGCCGCCTCGCGCAGGGCTCAGCTGGCTACACCTTC. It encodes CASRLAQGSAGYTF.

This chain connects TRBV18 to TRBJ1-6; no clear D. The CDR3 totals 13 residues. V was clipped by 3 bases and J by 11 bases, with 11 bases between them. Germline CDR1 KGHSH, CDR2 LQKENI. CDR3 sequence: CASSPNQGTPLHF. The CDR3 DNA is TGTGCCAGCTCACCTAATCAAGGTACACCCCTCCACTTT.

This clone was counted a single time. CDR3 nucleotide sequence: TGTGCCACCAGCAGAGACAGCGGTGCAAACACAGATACGCAGTATTTT. The encoded protein is CATSRDSGANTDTQYF. This chain uses TRBV15 with TRBJ2-3, with D possibly TRBD2 on 5 matching bases. This CDR3 has 16 amino acids. Between the trimmed V and J ends, which lost 0 bases and 2 bases, there was a span of 12 bases. Germline-derived CDR1 and CDR2 are LNHNV and YYDKDF (reference sequence).

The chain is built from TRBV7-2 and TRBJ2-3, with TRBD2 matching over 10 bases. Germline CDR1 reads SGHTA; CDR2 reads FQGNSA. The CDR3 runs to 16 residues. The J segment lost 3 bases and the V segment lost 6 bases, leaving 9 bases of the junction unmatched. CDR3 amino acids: CASSQGAGGPTDTQYF. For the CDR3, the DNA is TGTGCCAGCAGTCAAGGAGCGGGGGGGCCGACAGATACGCAGTATTTT.

The CDR3 DNA is TGTGCCAGCACAGAGGCAGGGGAGGGAGATACGCAGTATTTT. Encoded protein: CASTEAGEGDTQYF. The J gene is TRBJ2-3, the V gene TRBV6-5, with D possibly matching TRBD2 (7 bases). The CDR3 is made up of 14 amino acids. V was clipped by 7 bases and J by 5 bases, with 16 bases between them. Germline V gene sequence: CDR1 MNHEY, CDR2 SVGAGI.

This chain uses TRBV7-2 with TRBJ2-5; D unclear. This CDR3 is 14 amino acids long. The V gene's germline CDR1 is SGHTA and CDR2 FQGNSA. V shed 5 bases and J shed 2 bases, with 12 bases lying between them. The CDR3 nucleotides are TGTGCCAGCAGCAGAGCCCCCCCTCAAGAGACCCAGTACTTC. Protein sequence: CASSRAPPQETQYF. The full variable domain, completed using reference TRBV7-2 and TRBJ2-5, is GAGVSQSPSNKVTEKGKDVELRCDPISGHTALYWYRQSLGQGLEFLIYFQGNSAPDKSGLPSDRFSAERTGGSVSTLTIQRTQQEDSAVYLCASSRAPPQETQYFGPGTRLLVL.

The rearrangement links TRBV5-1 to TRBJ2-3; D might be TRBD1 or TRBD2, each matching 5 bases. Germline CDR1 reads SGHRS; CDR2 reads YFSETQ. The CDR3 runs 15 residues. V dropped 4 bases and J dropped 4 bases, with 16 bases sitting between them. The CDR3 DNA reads TGCGCCAGCAGCAAAGGGACCAGCGGAGCAGATACGCAGTATTTT. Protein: CASSKGTSGADTQYF.